This is a list of T cell receptor beta chains from one sample in a study of glioma-infiltrating T cells. MiXCR, run by TCRdb on the multiplex PCR reads, gives a single entry per CDR3 protein. The repertoire includes over 120,000 distinct CDR3 sequences, 35% to 50% of them detected once, and over 15% sits in the top ten. Material: glioma tissue, nonneoplastic brain tissue, or PBMCs (not recorded which). These receptors all stem from a human donor with low-grade glioma or glioblastoma, undergoing nonglioma brain surgery, or in good health (not recorded which). The CDR3 runs from the conserved cysteine through the conserved F or W. D genes are given only for firm matches. Not all rows give a size; the values are once, few, many and, for expanded clones, a class.

TRBV12-3/TRBV12-4	few	15	-	TRBJ2-3	CASSRVSGRANTQYF	TGTGCCAGCAGTCGTGTTAGCGGTCGGGCGAATACGCAGTATTTT
TRBV7-2	-	16	-	TRBJ2-5	CASSLVIGATQETQYF	TGTGCCAGCAGCTTAGTGATTGGTGCGACCCAAGAGACCCAGTACTTC
TRBV19	-	15	TRBD2	TRBJ2-1	CASMTSGRVSNEQFF	TGTGCCAGCATGACTAGCGGGAGGGTAAGCAATGAGCAGTTCTTC
TRBV19	-	14	TRBD2	TRBJ2-7	CARELAGGYYEQYF	TGTGCCAGGGAACTAGCGGGAGGGTACTACGAGCAGTACTTC
TRBV28	-	14	-	TRBJ1-1	CASSLGGPGTEAFF	TGTGCCAGCAGTTTGGGGGGGCCGGGAACTGAAGCTTTCTTT
TRBV7-6	-	15	TRBD1	TRBJ1-2	CASSLRTGGEYGYTF	TGTGCCAGCAGCTTACGGACAGGGGGCGAGTATGGCTACACCTTC
TRBV20-1	-	14	-	TRBJ2-3	CSASLRGFTDTQYF	TGCAGTGCTAGTTTGCGGGGCTTCACAGATACGCAGTATTTT
TRBV6-6	-	16	-	TRBJ1-1	CASSYQLIRQATEAFF	TGTGCCAGCAGTTACCAGTTAATTCGGCAAGCCACTGAAGCTTTCTTT
TRBV19	-	13	-	TRBJ1-5	CASSIGVNQPQHF	TGTGCCAGTAGTATCGGGGTCAATCAGCCCCAGCATTTT
TRBV20-1	-	12	TRBD1	TRBJ1-2	CSAADRGHGYTF	TGCAGTGCTGCGGACAGGGGTCATGGCTACACCTTC
TRBV3-1	-	12	-	TRBJ2-1	CASSQVFNEQFF	TGTGCCAGCAGCCAAGTTTTTAATGAGCAGTTCTTC
TRBV28	-	16	TRBD1	TRBJ1-2	CASSSPGQGDGNGYTF	TGTGCCAGCAGTTCTCCGGGACAGGGGGACGGAAACGGCTACACCTTC
TRBV28	-	16	TRBD2	TRBJ2-2	CASGTLAGAGAGGLFF	TGTGCCAGCGGGACACTAGCGGGAGCCGGGGCCGGGGGGCTGTTTTTT
TRBV15	few	14	-	TRBJ1-5	CATSNRSRNQPQHF	TGTGCCACCAGTAACAGGAGTCGCAATCAGCCCCAGCATTTT
TRBV6-5	-	15	-	TRBJ1-3	CASSCRPATGNTIYF	TGTGCCAGCAGTTGTCGGCCAGCCACAGGAAACACCATATATTTT
TRBV4-1	-	12	-	TRBJ2-1	CASSQAGDEQFF	TGCGCCAGCAGCCAAGCGGGGGATGAGCAGTTCTTC
TRBV29-1	-	14	-	TRBJ2-3	CSVEDPLLAGTQYF	TGCAGCGTTGAAGATCCGTTACTCGCCGGTACGCAGTATTTT
TRBV20-1	many	12	-	TRBJ1-5	CSATQGTQPQHF	TGCAGTGCTACACAGGGAACCCAGCCCCAGCATTTT
TRBV6-1	-	13	-	TRBJ2-7	CASSTNGYYEQYF	TGTGCCAGCAGTACAAACGGTTACTACGAGCAGTACTTC
TRBV20-1	-	13	-	TRBJ2-7	CSARPTYRDEQYF	TGCAGTGCTAGACCGACCTACAGGGACGAGCAGTACTTC
TRBV3-1	few	17	-	TRBJ2-5	CASSQEASGGYQETQYF	TGTGCCAGCAGCCAAGAAGCAAGCGGAGGCTACCAAGAGACCCAGTACTTC
TRBV7-9	-	11	-	TRBJ2-1	CASESDNEQFF	TGTGCCAGCGAATCTGACAATGAGCAGTTCTTC
TRBV10-3	-	13	TRBD1	TRBJ2-3	CASGQGATDTQYF	TGTGCCAGCGGGCAGGGGGCAACAGATACGCAGTATTTT
TRBV6-6	few	13	TRBD1	TRBJ1-1	CASSYMTGTEAFF	TGTGCCAGCAGTTACATGACAGGGACTGAAGCTTTCTTT
TRBV7-8	-	18	TRBD1	TRBJ1-5	CASSLWTGVLYSNQPQHF	TGTGCCAGCAGCCTCTGGACAGGGGTGTTATATAGCAATCAGCCCCAGCATTTT
TRBV10-2	-	15	-	TRBJ1-6	CASSESGIWGSPLHF	TGCGCCAGCAGTGAGTCCGGGATTTGGGGTTCACCCCTCCACTTT
TRBV7-9	once	14	-	TRBJ2-3	CASSSLSGLDTQYF	TGTGCCAGCAGCTCCCTATCCGGACTAGATACGCAGTATTTT
TRBV6-5	-	13	-	TRBJ2-2	CASSFQGIGELFF	TGTGCCAGCAGTTTCCAGGGAATCGGGGAGCTGTTTTTT